This T cell receptor (beta chain) was identified in a study of STAT5B mutations in CD4+ large granular lymphocyte leukemia. The CDR3 runs to 14 residues. V was clipped by 8 bases and J by 0 bases; unmatched bases: 3. Germline CDR1 MNHEY, CDR2 SMNVEV (reference sequence). Clones were read by immunoSEQ multiplex PCR, and TCRdb kept only the in-frame ones, dropping some. The table has tens of thousands of clones, roughly 82% seen once; the top ten hold under 10%. What was sequenced was CD4+ T cells from blood buffy coats. The clonotype was recovered from a human donor in good health. The rearrangement uses TRBV27 and TRBJ2-4; 8 nucleotides align to TRBD2. The CDR3 sequence: CASGLAGAKNIQYF. For the CDR3, the DNA is TGTGCCAGCGGCCTAGCGGGAGCCAAAAACATTCAGTACTTC.